Included here is one T cell receptor beta chain sequence, with context. This entry comes from a study of blood T cell repertoires in COVID-19. How the authors handled the data: Reference gene primer amplification gave estimated nucleated cell counts. The data were produced by immunoSEQ multiplex PCR, yet TCRdb's version contains in-frame clones alone and is incomplete. Clone size and V and J calls were adopted from that table, with D and trimming inferred from the DNA. The sample carries almost 300,000 clones, around 86% recorded once. Trimming removed 2 bases at V and 7 bases at J, with 20 bases between. The CDR3 runs 15 residues. The V gene's germline CDR1 is GTSNPN and CDR2 SVGIG (reference sequence).

Material: peripheral blood. The rearrangement uses TRBV30 and TRBJ1-2, with D possibly matching TRBD1 (5 bases). This sequence was found in a man in his 70s with acute or convalescent COVID-19. The CDR3 region is CAWSTDRALWGGYTF. The CDR3 DNA sequence: TGTGCCTGGAGTACAGACAGAGCATTATGGGGTGGCTACACCTTC.